The rows below give T cell receptor beta chains drawn from one sample of a study of OX40 agonist ivuxolimab in advanced cancers. Method: immunoSEQ multiplex PCR; TCRdb's copy keeps in-frame clones and lacks some. The sample contains tens of thousands of clones, 87% of which appear only once. Here the sequenced sample was CD4+ or CD8+ T cells sorted from blood, taken in a trial of the OX40 agonist ivuxolimab. Receptor source: an adult with an advanced solid tumor such as melanoma, head and neck, liver or kidney cancer. The CDR3 runs from the conserved cysteine through the conserved F or W. The D gene is left open where the match is weak. Where a row states a size, it is once, few, many or the class of an expanded clone; other rows omit it.

d_call,j_call,clone_size,cdr3_length,v_call,cdr3_nt,cdr3_aa
TRBD1,TRBJ2-7,.,15,TRBV5-4,TGTGCCAGCAGCCCCAGGGGGCAGGGGATAAGCGAGCAGTACTTC,CASSPRGQGISEQYF
.,TRBJ2-2,.,15,TRBV13,TGTGCCAGCAGCTTAGGCGATTGGCGGGCCGGGGAGCTGTTTTTT,CASSLGDWRAGELFF
.,TRBJ2-2,.,16,TRBV7-9,TGTGCCAGCAGCTTTGGGGCGGGGTCCAACACCGGGGAGCTGTTTTTT,CASSFGAGSNTGELFF
TRBD2,TRBJ2-3,once,15,TRBV7-3,TGTGCCAGCAGCCCAACTAGCGGGATCACAGATACGCAGTATTTT,CASSPTSGITDTQYF
TRBD1,TRBJ2-3,few,15,TRBV10-3,TGTGCCATCAGTATATCGACAGGGGGCACAGATACGCAGTATTTT,CAISISTGGTDTQYF
.,TRBJ2-3,.,14,TRBV28,TGTGCCAGCAGTGTGCCAGGTTCAACAGATACGCAGTATTTT,CASSVPGSTDTQYF
.,TRBJ2-5,.,14,TRBV5-4,TGTGCCAGCAGCTTAGGTGGCAACCAAGAGACCCAGTACTTC,CASSLGGNQETQYF
.,TRBJ2-7,.,14,TRBV14,TGTGCCAGCAGCCGGTTTAAGCTGTTAAGGGACCAGTACTTC,CASSRFKLLRDQYF
.,TRBJ1-1,few,11,TRBV30,TGTGCCTGGAGTGTGTCAGCTGAAGCTTTCTTT,CAWSVSAEAFF
.,TRBJ2-1,.,15,TRBV4-2,TGTGCCAGCAGCCAGGGCCGAGGCTCCTACAATGAGCAGTTCTTC,CASSQGRGSYNEQFF
TRBD2,TRBJ2-2,.,17,TRBV30,TGTGCCTGGAGTGTGAGGGCGGGAGGGCGGTACACCGGGGAGCTGTTTTTT,CAWSVRAGGRYTGELFF
TRBD2,TRBJ2-1,.,16,TRBV19,TGTGCCAGTAGTATACTGACTAGCGGTTCCTACAATGAGCAGTTCTTC,CASSILTSGSYNEQFF
.,TRBJ2-5,.,14,TRBV7-3,TGTGCCAGCAGCTTAAGGCCAGGGTCAGAGACCCAGTACTTC,CASSLRPGSETQYF
.,TRBJ2-3,.,15,TRBV18,TGTGCCAGCTCACCGGGGCAGGGAGTCACAGATACGCAGTATTTT,CASSPGQGVTDTQYF
.,TRBJ1-5,.,19,TRBV6-1,TGTGCCAGCAGTGAAGGGGGCAGGGTGAGGGGATATAGCAATCAGCCCCAGCATTTT,CASSEGGRVRGYSNQPQHF
.,TRBJ2-7,few,11,TRBV7-8,TGTGCCAGCAGCTTGACTTACGAGCAGTACTTC,CASSLTYEQYF
.,TRBJ2-5,once,13,TRBV27,TGTGCCAGCAGTTCCGGGTGGGGAGAGACCCAGTACTTC,CASSSGWGETQYF
TRBD1,TRBJ1-4,.,15,TRBV18,TGTGCCAGCTCGTCACAGGGGGTGCTAGGTGAAAAACTGTTTTTT,CASSSQGVLGEKLFF
.,TRBJ2-3,.,17,TRBV5-1,TGCGCCAGCAGCTTGGGAGGACGGGCGACTAGCACAGATACGCAGTATTTT,CASSLGGRATSTDTQYF
.,TRBJ1-2,.,14,TRBV30,TGTGCCTGGAGTGTACCGGACGTCAATTATGGCTACACCTTC,CAWSVPDVNYGYTF
.,TRBJ2-4,.,16,TRBV6-6,TGTGCCAGCAGTTTACAGGAGCCAGGGGCCAAAAACATTCAGTACTTC,CASSLQEPGAKNIQYF
TRBD2,TRBJ2-2,once,13,TRBV7-3,TGTGCCAGCAGAACGGGACTAACCGGGGAGCTGTTTTTT,CASRTGLTGELFF
.,TRBJ2-3,.,14,TRBV7-6,TGTGCCAGCAGCTTGGGGCTAGCATCCGATACGCAGTATTTT,CASSLGLASDTQYF
.,TRBJ1-3,.,12,TRBV30,TGTGCCTGGGAGACACCTGGAAACACCATATATTTT,CAWETPGNTIYF
.,TRBJ2-6,.,14,TRBV29-1,TGCAGCGTAACGGTTGCCTCTGGGGCCAACGTCCTGACTTTC,CSVTVASGANVLTF
.,TRBJ2-7,.,11,TRBV28,TGTGCCAGCAGTTTATTCGGGGTGCAGTACTTC,CASSLFGVQYF
TRBD1,TRBJ1-3,.,17,TRBV10-3,TGTGCCACTCTAGGAGACTATGGGACAGGGGATGGAAACACCATATATTTT,CATLGDYGTGDGNTIYF
.,TRBJ1-1,.,16,TRBV7-9,TGTGCCAGCAGCTTAGCTTCTCTGGGGGCTGATACTGAAGCTTTCTTT,CASSLASLGADTEAFF
.,TRBJ2-1,.,15,TRBV19,TGTGCCAGTAGTATCTCGAGGGGCCCCTACAATGAGCAGTTCTTC,CASSISRGPYNEQFF
.,TRBJ2-2,.,17,TRBV28,TGTGCCAGCAGTTCCTTCCTTCGGGGACTGAACACCGGGGAGCTGTTTTTT,CASSSFLRGLNTGELFF
TRBD2,TRBJ2-7,.,14,TRBV10-2,TGCGCCAGCAGTAACGCGGGAGGCCCGCGGGAGCAGTACTTC,CASSNAGGPREQYF
.,TRBJ1-4,.,16,TRBV7-9,TGTGCCAGCAGCTTAGACGCTGGGGGGCCGGGTGAAAAACTGTTTTTT,CASSLDAGGPGEKLFF
TRBD2,TRBJ2-7,.,13,TRBV7-3,TGTGCCAGCAGCCCCGGGAGGGGGAACGAGCAGTACTTC,CASSPGRGNEQYF
.,TRBJ2-7,.,11,TRBV5-1,TGCGCCAGCAGCTTGTTGGGGGAGCAGTACTTC,CASSLLGEQYF
.,TRBJ2-1,.,13,TRBV11-3,TGTGCCAGCAGCTTAGCGGGAGAGGGTGAGCAGTTCTTC,CASSLAGEGEQFF
TRBD2,TRBJ2-1,once,15,TRBV2,TGTGCCAGCAGTGAAAGCGGGAACTCCTACAATGAGCAGTTCTTC,CASSESGNSYNEQFF
.,TRBJ1-1,.,14,TRBV11-2,TGTGCCAGCAGCTTCGGGTCTATGAACACTGAAGCTTTCTTT,CASSFGSMNTEAFF
.,TRBJ2-7,.,13,TRBV7-9,TGTGCCAGCGCCGAAGCAGTCTCCTACGAGCAGTACTTC,CASAEAVSYEQYF
.,TRBJ2-7,once,14,TRBV28,TGTGCCAGCAGAACTTCTATTATCTCCTACGAGCAGTACTTC,CASRTSIISYEQYF
TRBD1,TRBJ2-3,few,15,TRBV9,TGTGCCAGCAGCGCCGGGACAGGGGGCTGGGATACGCAGTATTTT,CASSAGTGGWDTQYF